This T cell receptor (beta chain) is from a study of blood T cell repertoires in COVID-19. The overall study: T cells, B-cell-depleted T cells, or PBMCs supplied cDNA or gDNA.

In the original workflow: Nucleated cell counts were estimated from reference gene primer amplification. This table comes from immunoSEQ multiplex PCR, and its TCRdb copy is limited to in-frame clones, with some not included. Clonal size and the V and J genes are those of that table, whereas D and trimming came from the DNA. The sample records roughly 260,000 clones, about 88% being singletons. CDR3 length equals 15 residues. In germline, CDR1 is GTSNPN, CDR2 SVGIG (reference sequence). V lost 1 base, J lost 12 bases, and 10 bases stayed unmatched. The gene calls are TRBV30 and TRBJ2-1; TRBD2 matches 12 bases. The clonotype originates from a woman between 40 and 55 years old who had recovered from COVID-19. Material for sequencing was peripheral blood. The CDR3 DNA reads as TGTGCCTGGAGTGAGGTGGCTAGCGGGGGGGCTACGCAGTTCTTC. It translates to CAWSEVASGGATQFF.